This TCR beta chain was recovered during a study of PD-1 blockade in classical Hodgkin lymphoma. General observations from the study: Diminished baseline TCR diversity has been reported in newly diagnosed patients relative to healthy donors. Patients newly diagnosed and complete responders had comparable baseline diversity.

The V gene end was trimmed by 4 bases and the J gene end by 4 bases; junction bases not matched to a gene: 3. The length of the CDR3 is 14 residues. CDR1 is MNHEY and CDR2 is SMNVEV in the germline V gene (reference sequence). Regarding this clone: Its target is not known.

Profiled with immunoSEQ multiplex PCR; TCRdb holds only in-frame clones, not every one. The sample records 100,000 or so clones, roughly 87% being singletons. The time point is: cycle 4 day 1 (C4D1), after less than 7 weeks of nivolumab. Relapses following autologous stem cell transplantation were seen in all patients, with brentuximab vedotin exposure varying. This TCR was sampled from a human donor with classical Hodgkin lymphoma. The chain has TRBV27 and TRBJ2-1; 8 nucleotides agree with TRBD2. The sample in question was peripheral blood mononuclear cells (PBMCs), obtained before the fourth cycle of nivolumab. This CDR3 reads CASSSIAGYNEQFF. The CDR3 DNA reads as TGTGCCAGCAGTTCTATAGCGGGGTACAATGAGCAGTTCTTC.